This T cell receptor (beta chain) was recorded in a study of T-cell memory formation after mild COVID-19. Study background: There were largely donor-specific TCR clusters.

A 5'RACE reaction primed in the constant segment made cDNA libraries of TCR alpha and TCR beta, and these carried sample barcodes and UMIs. TCRdb reanalysed the 5' RACE reads using MiXCR and keeps one entry per CDR3 protein. The sample includes roughly 86,000 distinct CDR3 sequences, about 15% of them seen just once. For this clonotype: Its antigen is undetermined.

Study findings and constraints: Clones that got smaller from day 15 to 85 had even CD4/CD8, while clones growing later tipped toward CD4+. CD8+ contracting clones occupied EMRA, while CD4+ ones occupied mainly CM and EM.

The CDR3 extends over 17 amino acids. Germline CDR1 and CDR2: SGHTA and FQGNSA. Trimming took off 1 base at V and 2 bases at J, with 16 bases between the two ends. The origin of this receptor is a man younger than 35 who had mild COVID-19 (a few samples of this study predate the infection). Cell type and time point are not known. V is TRBV7-2 and J is TRBJ2-3, with D possibly matching TRBD2 (5 bases). Sequencing input: PBMCs or a T cell subset sorted from them (not recorded which). The CDR3 here is CASSLGIAGSHTDTQYF. The CDR3 region has the DNA TGTGCCAGCAGCTTAGGTATTGCGGGCTCTCACACAGATACGCAGTATTTT.